This T cell receptor beta chain was documented in a study of T cells expressing NK-cell markers. Per the germline V gene, CDR1 is SEHNR and CDR2 is FQNEAQ (reference sequence). CDR3 length: 13 amino acids. TCRdb reprocessed the 5' RACE reads and reports one entry per CDR3 protein, with no DNA. Listed are approximately 170,000 distinct CDR3 sequences; 20% to 25% falls within the top ten. The sequenced sample consisted of blood T cells: a sorted CD56 or NKG2C T cell subset, CD4+ or CD8+ T cells, or bulk PBMC T cells (not recorded which). The V call is TRBV7-9, the J call TRBJ2-7; without DNA, the TCRdb call of TRBD1 cannot be checked. The source is a man between 18 and 69 years old in good health. The CDR3 loop reads CASTVGGSYEQYF. The full variable domain, completed using reference TRBV7-9 and TRBJ2-7, is DTGVSQNPRHKITKRGQNVTFRCDPISEHNRLYWYRQTLGQGPEFLTYFQNEAQLEKSRLLSDRFSAERPKGSFSTLEIQRTEQGDSAMYLCASTVGGSYEQYFGPGTRLTVT.